Below are 4 T cell receptor beta chains sequenced from a single sample in a study of blood T cell repertoires in COVID-19. Method: immunoSEQ multiplex PCR; TCRdb's copy keeps in-frame clones and lacks some. This table has around 42,000 clones, about three quarters appearing once. Source material: peripheral blood. The receptor source for this set is a man aged 65 to 79 with active or convalescent COVID-19.

This chain joins TRBV4-1 and TRBJ1-5; 9 bases are shared with TRBD1. This CDR3 spans 15 amino acids. The germline gives CDR1 MGHRA, CDR2 YSYEKL. The J segment lost 4 bases and the V segment lost 3 bases, leaving 4 bases of the junction unmatched. The CDR3 DNA reads as TGCGCCAGCAGCCAGGGGACAGGGACAAATCAGCCCCAGCATTTT. This translates into CASSQGTGTNQPQHF.

The V gene is TRBV2, the J gene TRBJ2-3, with 10 bases that match TRBD1. Germline assignment: CDR1 SNHLY and CDR2 FYNNEI. The CDR3 has 15 residues. The V and J ends lost 4 bases and 5 bases, in that order; junction bases with no gene match: 6. CDR3 coding DNA: TGTGCCAGCAGTGGACAGGGGGCGCAGGGAGATACGCAGTATTTT. Its protein product is CASSGQGAQGDTQYF.

The chain employs TRBV28 and TRBJ1-2, with TRBD1 as a possible D gene (6 bases). Germline-derived CDR1 and CDR2 are MDHEN and SYDVKM. V lost 1 base and J lost 8, with 11 bases in between. The CDR3 extends over 13 amino acids. In DNA form, the CDR3 reads TGTGCCAGCAGTTTATCAGGGGCTGGGGGCTACACCTTC. This encodes CASSLSGAGGYTF.

The chain is built from TRBV5-4 and TRBJ2-7; no firm D call. The ends were cut back, 2 bases at V and 2 bases at J, with 11 bases in the middle. The CDR3 extends over 14 amino acids. Germline-derived CDR1 and CDR2 are SGHNT and YYREEE (reference sequence). The CDR3 protein is CASSFQLNPYEQYF. As DNA, the CDR3 is TGTGCCAGCAGCTTCCAGTTGAATCCCTACGAGCAGTACTTC.